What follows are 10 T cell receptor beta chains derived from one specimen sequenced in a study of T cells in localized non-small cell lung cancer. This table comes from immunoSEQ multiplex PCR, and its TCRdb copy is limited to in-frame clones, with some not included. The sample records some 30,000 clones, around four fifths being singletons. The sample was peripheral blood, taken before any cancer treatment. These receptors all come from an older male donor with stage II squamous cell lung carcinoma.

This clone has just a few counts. In DNA, the CDR3 is TGTGCCAGCAGCTTAGTGTTGAAGGGGACAGGCCCTAATGAAAAACTGTTTTTT. Encoded protein: CASSLVLKGTGPNEKLFF. The chain combines TRBV7-2 with TRBJ1-4; TRBD1 aligns across 8 bases. The CDR3 extends over 18 amino acids. V was pared by 1 base and J by 3 bases, with 10 bases of the junction left unmatched. Looked up from germline, CDR1 is SGHTA and CDR2 is FQGNSA.

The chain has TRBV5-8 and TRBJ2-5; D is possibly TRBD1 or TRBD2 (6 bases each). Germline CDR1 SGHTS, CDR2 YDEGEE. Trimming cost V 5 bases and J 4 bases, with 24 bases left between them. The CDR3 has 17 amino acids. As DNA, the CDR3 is TGTGCCAGCAGTTTGCGCGGGGACATCAGAGGGAGAGAGACCCAGTACTTC. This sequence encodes CASSLRGDIRGRETQYF.

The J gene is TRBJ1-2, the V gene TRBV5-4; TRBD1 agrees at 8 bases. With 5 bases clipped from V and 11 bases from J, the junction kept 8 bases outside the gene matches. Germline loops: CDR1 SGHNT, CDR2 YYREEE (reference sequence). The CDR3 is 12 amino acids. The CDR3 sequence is CASSVDREWYTF. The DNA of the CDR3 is TGTGCCAGCAGTGTGGACAGGGAGTGGTACACCTTC.

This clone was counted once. CDR3 in amino acids: CASSFRGQRWVDEQFF. The CDR3 nucleotides are TGTGCCAGCAGTTTCCGGGGCCAAAGGTGGGTCGATGAGCAGTTCTTC. V gene TRBV27 combines with J gene TRBJ2-1; possibly TRBD1 or TRBD2 for D (5 bases each). Germline V gene data show CDR1 as MNHEY and CDR2 as SMNVEV (reference sequence). This CDR3 spans 16 amino acids. Trimming took off 3 bases at V and 8 bases at J, with 20 bases between the two ends.

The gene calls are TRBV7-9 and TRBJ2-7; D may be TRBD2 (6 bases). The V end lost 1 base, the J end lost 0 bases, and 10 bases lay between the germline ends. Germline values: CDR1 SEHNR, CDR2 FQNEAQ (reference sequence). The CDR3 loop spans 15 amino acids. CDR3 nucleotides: TGTGCCAGCAGCTTAGTTGGGGGGAGCTCCTACGAGCAGTACTTC. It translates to CASSLVGGSSYEQYF.

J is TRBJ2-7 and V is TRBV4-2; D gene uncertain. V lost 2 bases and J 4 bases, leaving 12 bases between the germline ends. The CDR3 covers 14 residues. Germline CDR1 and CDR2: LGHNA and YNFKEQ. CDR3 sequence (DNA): TGTGCCAGCAGCCAACCCGAGGTGCGGTACGAGCAGTACTTC. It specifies CASSQPEVRYEQYF.

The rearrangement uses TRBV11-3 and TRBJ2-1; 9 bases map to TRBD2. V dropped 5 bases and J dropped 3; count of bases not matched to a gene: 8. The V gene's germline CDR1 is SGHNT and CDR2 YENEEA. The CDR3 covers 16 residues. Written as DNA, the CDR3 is TGTGCCAGCAGCCCGCCTGGGACTAGCTTCTACAATGAGCAGTTCTTC. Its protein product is CASSPPGTSFYNEQFF.

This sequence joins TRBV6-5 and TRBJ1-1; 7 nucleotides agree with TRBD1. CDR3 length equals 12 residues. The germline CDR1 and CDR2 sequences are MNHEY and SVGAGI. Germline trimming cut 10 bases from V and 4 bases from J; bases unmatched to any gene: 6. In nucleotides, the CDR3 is TGTGCCACGGGACAGTACGGCACTGAAGCTTTCTTT. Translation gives CATGQYGTEAFF.

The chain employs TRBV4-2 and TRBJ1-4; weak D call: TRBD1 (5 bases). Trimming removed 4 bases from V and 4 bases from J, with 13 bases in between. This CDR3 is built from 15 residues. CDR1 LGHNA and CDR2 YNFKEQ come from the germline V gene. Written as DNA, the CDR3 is TGTGCCAGCAGCCCCGGAGGGGTGGATAATGAAAAACTGTTTTTT. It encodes CASSPGGVDNEKLFF.

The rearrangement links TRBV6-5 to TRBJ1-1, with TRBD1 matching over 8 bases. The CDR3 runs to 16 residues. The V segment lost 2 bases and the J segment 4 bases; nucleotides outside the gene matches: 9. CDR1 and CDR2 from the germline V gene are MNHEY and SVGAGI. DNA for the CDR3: TGTGCCAGCAGTTACACGGCAGGGGGCTTTGGCACTGAAGCTTTCTTT. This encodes CASSYTAGGFGTEAFF.